One sample yielded the 30 T cell receptor beta chains listed below, sequenced in a study of T-cell memory formation after mild COVID-19 (dated by TCRdb to the early 2020s). The library was prepared using 5' RACE. Sequenced using an Illumina NovaSeq 6000. The public reads were run again by TCRdb, first through fastp at Q25 and then through MiXCR, and only productive beta chains were kept. Each CDR3 protein appears once, grouped with its most common genes and DNA. In all, the sample holds some 120,000 distinct CDR3 sequences, and about a sixth of those were seen once. The biggest ten clones account for roughly 5.2% of the sample. The sequenced material came from PBMCs or a T cell subset sorted from them (not recorded which). The receptors here all came from a man younger than 35 who had mild COVID-19 (a few samples of this study predate the infection). The sample titles of this study are shuffled in the database, so cell type and time point are left out; the donor was told from shared clones.

The chain recombines TRBV20-1 with TRBJ2-7, with D unclear. CDR1 and CDR2 from the germline V gene are DFQATT and SNEGSKA (reference sequence). V lost 1 base and J 5 bases, leaving 15 bases between the germline ends. There are 14 residues in the CDR3. In nucleotides, the CDR3 is TGCAGTGCTAGAGCCCTTGGACGGATTGACGAGCAGTACGTC. Translation gives CSARALGRIDEQYV.

The chain uses TRBV5-1 and TRBJ2-1, with D hard to call. The CDR3 runs to 13 residues. CDR1 is SGHRS, CDR2 YFSETQ, per germline. Deletions cut 4 bases from V and 8 bases from J, with 13 bases between. The CDR3 sequence is CASSPDSWDEQFF. In DNA, the CDR3 is TGCGCCAGCAGCCCCGACTCCTGGGATGAGCAGTTCTTC.

The chain joins TRBV5-5 to TRBJ2-5, with a possible D match to TRBD2 (5 bases). V shed 2 bases and J shed 5 bases, with 13 bases lying between them. CDR1 is SGHKS, CDR2 YYEKEE, per germline (reference sequence). The CDR3 runs to 14 residues. The CDR3 DNA follows: TGTGCCAGCAGCTTTAGGGCGGCGGGTGAGACCCAGTACTTC. Translating it yields CASSFRAAGETQYF. The entire variable domain, with the rest obtained from reference TRBV5-5 and TRBJ2-5, is as follows: DAGVTQSPTHLIKTRGQQVTLRCSPISGHKSVSWYQQVLGQGPQFIFQYYEKEERGRGNFPDRFSARQFPNYSSELNVNALLLGDSALYLCASSFRAAGETQYFGPGTRLLVL.

The chain recombines TRBV7-2 with TRBJ1-2; D is unclear. Germline CDR1 reads SGHTA; CDR2 reads FQGNSA. The CDR3 sequence is 13 residues long. Trimming removed 1 base from V and 4 bases from J, with 7 bases in between. CDR3 in DNA: TGTGCCAGCAGCTTAGTTCAGATCTATGGCTACACCTTC. It codes for CASSLVQIYGYTF. The entire variable domain, with the rest obtained from reference TRBV7-2 and TRBJ1-2, is as follows: GAGVSQSPSNKVTEKGKDVELRCDPISGHTALYWYRQSLGQGLEFLIYFQGNSAPDKSGLPSDRFSAERTGGSVSTLTIQRTQQEDSAVYLCASSLVQIYGYTFGSGTRLTVV.

This chain links TRBV15 with TRBJ2-3; possibly TRBD1 or TRBD2 for D (5 bases each). The CDR3 is 14 residues long. V lost 1 base to trimming and J lost 3 bases, with 8 bases between them. Germline V gene sequence: CDR1 LNHNV, CDR2 YYDKDF (reference sequence). DNA for the CDR3: TGTGCCACCAGCAGAGGGGGGTCAACAGATACGCAGTATTTT. This codes for CATSRGGSTDTQYF.

The table lists this clonotype with a few counts. The chain is built from TRBV7-3 and TRBJ2-3; the D gene is possibly TRBD2 (5 bases). This CDR3 region has 14 residues. Looked up from germline, CDR1 is SGHTA and CDR2 is FQGTGA. Trimming stripped 5 bases from V and 2 bases from J, with 11 bases between. The CDR3 here is CASSLTRDTDTQYF. For the CDR3, the DNA is TGTGCCAGCAGCCTCACCCGGGACACAGATACGCAGTATTTT.

This clonotype came up a few times. The V and J genes are TRBV12-3 or TRBV12-4 and TRBJ1-2, with a tentative D call TRBD1 (5 bases). V lost 6 bases and J lost 8, with 16 bases in between. CDR3 size: 13 residues. CDR3 in DNA: TGTGCCAGCAGCCTTCGGGGGGAGAACGGCTACACCTTC. It specifies CASSLRGENGYTF.

Only a few counts were recorded for this clonotype. The chain recombines TRBV30 with TRBJ1-2; the D is unclear. CDR1 is GTSNPN and CDR2 is SVGIG in the germline V gene (reference sequence). Trimming left V 7 bases short and J 6 bases short, with 15 bases between. The CDR3 totals 12 residues. The CDR3 nucleotides read TGTGCCTATACACCCAACTGGGATGGCTACACCTTC. It specifies CAYTPNWDGYTF.

The rearrangement uses TRBV18 and TRBJ2-3; D may match TRBD1 or TRBD2 (5 bases each). Looked up from germline, CDR1 is KGHSH and CDR2 is LQKENI. V was clipped by 6 bases and J by 7 bases, with 17 bases between them. The CDR3 has 14 residues. In DNA, the CDR3 is TGTGCCAGCTCCGGGACCGCGGCCGTGCATACGCAGTATTTT. Its protein product is CASSGTAAVHTQYF.

This clonotype was seen a handful of times. This chain uses TRBV5-1 with TRBJ1-1; TRBD1 is a possible D gene (5 bases). V was cut by 4 bases and J by 3 bases, with 13 bases left in between. There are 14 residues in the CDR3. Looked up from germline, CDR1 is SGHRS and CDR2 is YFSETQ. CDR3 amino acids: CASSIFRADTEAFF. CDR3 nucleotide sequence: TGCGCCAGCAGCATATTCAGGGCTGACACTGAAGCTTTCTTT.

The chain recombines TRBV29-1 with TRBJ2-7; D unresolved. V was pared by 0 bases and J by 0 bases, with 9 bases between. This CDR3 spans 14 amino acids. The germline V gene encodes CDR1 SQVTM and CDR2 ANQGSEA. As DNA, the CDR3 is TGCAGCGTTGAAGAGGACGGATTCTCCTACGAGCAGTACTTC. It yields the protein CSVEEDGFSYEQYF.

In this sample, this clonotype turned up a few times. This rearrangement joins TRBV2 to TRBJ1-1; TRBD1 might be the D (6 bases). The germline V gene has CDR1 SNHLY and CDR2 FYNNEI. This CDR3 has 14 amino acids. Trimming left V 7 bases short and J 4 bases short, with 16 bases between. CDR3 in amino acids: CASTTGGRGTEAFF. The CDR3 nucleotides read TGTGCCAGCACGACCGGGGGCAGGGGCACTGAAGCTTTCTTT.

This chain uses TRBV5-1 with TRBJ1-3; TRBD1 might be the D (6 bases). Trimming left V 4 bases short and J 4 bases short, with 12 bases between. The CDR3 sequence is 14 residues long. CDR1 is SGHRS, CDR2 YFSETQ, per germline. CDR3 region: CASSRGGPGNTIYF. The CDR3 coding sequence is TGCGCCAGCAGCCGCGGGGGGCCCGGAAACACCATATATTTT.

This chain connects TRBV18 to TRBJ1-1; D ambiguous. This CDR3 is 15 amino acids long. Germline lookup yields CDR1 KGHSH and CDR2 LQKENI. V lost 3 bases and J lost 1, with 12 bases in between. This CDR3 reads CASSPTLAGNTEAFF. CDR3 DNA sequence: TGTGCCAGCTCACCTACCTTGGCAGGGAACACTGAAGCTTTCTTT.

V usage is TRBV9 and J usage is TRBJ2-1; no clear D gene. V lost 3 bases and J lost 0, with 16 bases in between. The CDR3 has 17 residues. The germline V gene has CDR1 SGDLS and CDR2 YYNGEE. CDR3 nucleotide sequence: TGTGCCAGCAGCGGCCCCAGCCGGGCTACCTCCTACAATGAGCAGTTCTTC. It translates to CASSGPSRATSYNEQFF. The full variable domain, in which reference TRBV9 and TRBJ2-1 provide the parts outside the CDR3, is DSGVTQTPKHLITATGQRVTLRCSPRSGDLSVYWYQQSLDQGLQFLIQYYNGEERAKGNILERFSAQQFPDLHSELNLSSLELGDSALYFCASSGPSRATSYNEQFFGPGTRLTVL.

The rearrangement uses TRBV5-1 and TRBJ2-3, with 12 bases lining up with TRBD2. The CDR3 runs 14 residues. CDR1 is SGHRS and CDR2 is YFSETQ in the germline V gene. The V and J ends lost 5 bases and 6 bases, in that order; junction bases with no gene match: 4. CDR3 nucleotides: TGCGCCAGCAGAGGACTAGCGGGGTTGGATACGCAGTATTTT. Its translation: CASRGLAGLDTQYF. Complete variable domain (other parts from reference TRBV5-1 and TRBJ2-3): KAGVTQTPRYLIKTRGQQVTLSCSPISGHRSVSWYQQTPGQGLQFLFEYFSETQRNKGNFPGRFSGRQFSNSRSEMNVSTLELGDSALYLCASRGLAGLDTQYFGPGTRLTVL.

The V gene is TRBV6-5, the J gene TRBJ2-5; 12 nucleotides line up with TRBD2. After removal of 0 bases from V and 5 bases from J, the junction contained 7 bases not matched to a gene. This CDR3 region has 17 residues. The germline V gene encodes CDR1 MNHEY and CDR2 SVGAGI. This chain's CDR3 is CASSYSASGGAGETQYF. In DNA, the CDR3 is TGTGCCAGCAGTTACTCGGCTAGCGGGGGGGCCGGTGAGACCCAGTACTTC.

At least ten counts were recorded for this clonotype. The chain joins TRBV12-3 or TRBV12-4 to TRBJ1-2, with 10 bases identical to TRBD1. V shed 5 bases, J shed 6 bases, and the junction held 3 bases outside the gene matches. This CDR3 has 13 residues. The CDR3 DNA sequence: TGTGCCAGCAGTCTGACAGGGGGCAATGGCTACACCTTC. Amino acid sequence: CASSLTGGNGYTF.

The genes are TRBV20-1 and TRBJ2-3; D might be TRBD2 (6 bases). The CDR3 is 12 amino acids. Germline CDR1 reads DFQATT; CDR2 reads SNEGSKA (reference sequence). The V gene lost 3 bases and the J gene lost 3 bases, with 7 bases spanning the gap. The CDR3 loop is CSARRETDTQYF. CDR3 nucleotide sequence: TGCAGTGCTAGGCGGGAAACAGATACGCAGTATTTT.

This clonotype has only a few counts. In DNA, the CDR3 is TGCGCCAGCAGCGAAATGTCCGGGGCGGGCGGGGAGCTGTTTTTT. It encodes CASSEMSGAGGELFF. The chain combines TRBV4-3 with TRBJ2-2; D tentatively fits TRBD1 or TRBD2 (5 bases each). The germline V gene has CDR1 LGHNA and CDR2 YSLEER. CDR3 length: 15 amino acids. Trimming shortened V by 5 bases and J by 7 bases, and 17 bases separated the two germline ends.

The rearrangement uses TRBV12-3 or TRBV12-4 and TRBJ2-4; TRBD2 might be the D (5 bases). V lost 1 base and J 8 bases, leaving 9 bases between the germline ends. The CDR3 consists of 13 residues. Here the CDR3 reads CASSLGPGDIQYF. CDR3 DNA: TGTGCCAGCAGTTTAGGCCCCGGGGACATTCAGTACTTC.

This clonotype has just a few counts. The chain joins TRBV7-6 to TRBJ2-2, with TRBD1 matching over 12 bases. This CDR3 spans 17 amino acids. Germline V gene lookup returns CDR1 SGHVS and CDR2 FNYEAQ. After removal of 5 bases from V and 4 bases from J, the junction contained 8 bases not matched to a gene. The CDR3 loop is CASSQRGTGGITGELFF. CDR3 in DNA: TGTGCCAGCAGCCAAAGAGGGACAGGGGGCATCACCGGGGAGCTGTTTTTT. The full variable domain, in which reference TRBV7-6 and TRBJ2-2 provide the parts outside the CDR3, is GAGVSQSPRYKVTKRGQDVALRCDPISGHVSLYWYRQALGQGPEFLTYFNYEAQQDKSGLPNDRFSAERPEGSISTLTIQRTEQRDSAMYRCASSQRGTGGITGELFFGEGSRLTVL.

In this sample, this clonotype turned up a few times. The chain carries TRBV20-1 and TRBJ1-2; D ambiguous. The CDR3 covers 15 residues. The V gene's germline CDR1 is DFQATT and CDR2 SNEGSKA (reference sequence). V was shortened by 0 bases and J by 0 bases, with 11 bases between the two germline ends. The CDR3 DNA sequence: TGCAGTGCTAGAGATCTGGGCAGGTCTAACTATGGCTACACCTTC. It yields the protein CSARDLGRSNYGYTF.

The chain joins TRBV7-2 to TRBJ2-6; either TRBD1 or TRBD2 may supply D (6 bases each). Germline-derived CDR1 and CDR2 are SGHTA and FQGNSA. The CDR3 runs to 17 residues. Trimming left V 5 bases short and J 0 bases short, with 14 bases between. CDR3 DNA sequence: TGTGCCAGCAGCCTCAGCAGGGGAGGCTCTGGGGCCAACGTCCTGACTTTC. Residues: CASSLSRGGSGANVLTF.

V usage is TRBV27 and J usage is TRBJ2-7, with D unclear. CDR1 and CDR2 (germline): MNHEY, SMNVEV (reference sequence). The CDR3 is 14 residues long. Trimming left V 5 bases short and J 6 bases short, with 17 bases between. The CDR3 nucleotides are TGTGCCAGCAGTCGTTATATGGGGTCTGGCGAGCAGTACTTC. Translated, it gives CASSRYMGSGEQYF.

This clonotype was recorded a few times. CDR3 coding DNA: TGTGCCAGCAGCTTCACAGACTACAATGAGCAGTTCTTC. Translating gives CASSFTDYNEQFF. This chain joins TRBV11-1 and TRBJ2-1; D not resolved. V was pared by 3 bases and J by 3 bases, with 6 bases between. From germline, CDR1 is SGHAT and CDR2 FQDESV (reference sequence). The CDR3 extends over 13 amino acids.

This chain uses TRBV18 with TRBJ2-7; TRBD2 matches at 7 bases. The CDR3 spans 15 residues. V lost 3 bases, J lost 6 bases, and 11 bases stayed unmatched. The germline gives CDR1 KGHSH, CDR2 LQKENI. The CDR3 region is CASSPARVGEGEQYV. CDR3 nucleotides: TGTGCCAGCTCACCCGCCAGGGTTGGGGAGGGCGAGCAGTACGTC.

V gene TRBV7-8 combines with J gene TRBJ2-1; TRBD2 is a possible D gene (6 bases). The germline V gene encodes CDR1 SGHVS and CDR2 FQNEAQ. The CDR3 runs 12 residues. V was pared by 7 bases and J by 14 bases, with 18 bases between. CDR3 protein: CASTPSGGGEFF. CDR3 DNA sequence: TGTGCCAGCACGCCCTCGGGCGGAGGGGAGTTCTTC.

This clonotype was detected a few times. The CDR3 nucleotides read TGCAGTGCTCCTCGACTCGGGTCAGGGGGCGACTATGGCTACACCTTC. As protein: CSAPRLGSGGDYGYTF. The chain carries TRBV20-1 and TRBJ1-2; 8 bases agree with TRBD1. CDR1 is DFQATT and CDR2 is SNEGSKA in the germline V gene (reference sequence). This CDR3 comprises 16 residues. V was clipped by 5 bases and J by 3 bases; unmatched bases: 14.

The genes are TRBV21-1 and TRBJ1-1. TRBV21-1 is marked as a pseudogene. The CDR3 consists of 14 residues. As DNA, the CDR3 is TGTGCCAGCAGCCCTGGGACATCGAACACTGAAGCTTTCTTT. Protein sequence: CASSPGTSNTEAFF.